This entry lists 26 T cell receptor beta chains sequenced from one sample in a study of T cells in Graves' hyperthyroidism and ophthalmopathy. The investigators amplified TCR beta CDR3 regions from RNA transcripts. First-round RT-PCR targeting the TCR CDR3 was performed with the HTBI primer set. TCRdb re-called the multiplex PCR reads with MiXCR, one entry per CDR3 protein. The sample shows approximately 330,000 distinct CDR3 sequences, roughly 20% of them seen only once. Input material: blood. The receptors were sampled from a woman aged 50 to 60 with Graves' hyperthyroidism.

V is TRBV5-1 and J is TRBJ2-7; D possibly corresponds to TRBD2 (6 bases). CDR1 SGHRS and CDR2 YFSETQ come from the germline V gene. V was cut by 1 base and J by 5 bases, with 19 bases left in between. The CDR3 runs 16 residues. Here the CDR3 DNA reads TGCGCCAGCAGCTTGTCCGGGGGAAAGAAGGGAAACGAGCAGTACTTC. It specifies CASSLSGGKKGNEQYF.

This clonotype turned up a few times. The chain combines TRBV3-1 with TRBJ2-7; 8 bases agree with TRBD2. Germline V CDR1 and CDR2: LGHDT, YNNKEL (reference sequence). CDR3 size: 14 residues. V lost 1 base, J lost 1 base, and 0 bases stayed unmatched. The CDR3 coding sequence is TGTGCCAGCAGCCAAGCGGGGGGGTCCTACGAGCAGTACGTC. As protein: CASSQAGGSYEQYV.

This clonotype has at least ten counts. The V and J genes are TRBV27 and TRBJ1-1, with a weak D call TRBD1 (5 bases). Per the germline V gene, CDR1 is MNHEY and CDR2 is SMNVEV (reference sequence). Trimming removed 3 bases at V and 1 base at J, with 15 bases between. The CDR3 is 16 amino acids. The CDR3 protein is CASSLAPPGENTEAFF. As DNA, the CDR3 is TGTGCCAGCAGTTTGGCCCCCCCGGGGGAGAACACTGAAGCTTTCTTT.

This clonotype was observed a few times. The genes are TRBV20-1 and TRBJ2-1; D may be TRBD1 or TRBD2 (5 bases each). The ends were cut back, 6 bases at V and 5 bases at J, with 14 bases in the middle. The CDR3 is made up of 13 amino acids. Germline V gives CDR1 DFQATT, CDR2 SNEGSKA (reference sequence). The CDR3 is CSALGGRDNEQFF. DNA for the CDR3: TGCAGTGCCCTTGGGGGAAGGGACAATGAGCAGTTCTTC.

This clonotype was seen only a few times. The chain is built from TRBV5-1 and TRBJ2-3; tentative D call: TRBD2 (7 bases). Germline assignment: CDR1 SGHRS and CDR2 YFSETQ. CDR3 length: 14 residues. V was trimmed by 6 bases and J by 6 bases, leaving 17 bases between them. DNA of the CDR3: TGCGCCAGCACCCGGGGGGCGGCCGGTGATACGCAGTATTTT. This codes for CASTRGAAGDTQYF.

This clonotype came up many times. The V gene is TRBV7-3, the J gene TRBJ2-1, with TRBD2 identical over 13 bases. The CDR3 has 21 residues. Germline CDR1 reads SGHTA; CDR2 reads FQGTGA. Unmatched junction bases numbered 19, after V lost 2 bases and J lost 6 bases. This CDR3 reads CASSLVLRYPGTSGTSNEQFF. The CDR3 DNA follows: TGTGCCAGCAGCTTAGTCCTCCGATATCCCGGGACTAGCGGGACGAGCAATGAGCAGTTCTTC.

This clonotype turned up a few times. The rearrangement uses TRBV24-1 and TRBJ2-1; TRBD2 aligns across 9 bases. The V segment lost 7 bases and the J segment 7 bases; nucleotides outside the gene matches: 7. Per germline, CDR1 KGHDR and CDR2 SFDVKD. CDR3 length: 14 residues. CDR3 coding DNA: TGTGCCACCAGCGCCGGGACTAGCAGGAATGAGCAGTTCTTC. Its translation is CATSAGTSRNEQFF.

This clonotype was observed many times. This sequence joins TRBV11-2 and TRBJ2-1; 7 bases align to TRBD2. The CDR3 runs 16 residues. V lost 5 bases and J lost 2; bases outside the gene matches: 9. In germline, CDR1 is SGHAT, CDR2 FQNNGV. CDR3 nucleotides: TGTGCCAGCAGCGGAGACTCCGCGGGGGCCTACAATGAGCAGTTCTTC. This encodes CASSGDSAGAYNEQFF.

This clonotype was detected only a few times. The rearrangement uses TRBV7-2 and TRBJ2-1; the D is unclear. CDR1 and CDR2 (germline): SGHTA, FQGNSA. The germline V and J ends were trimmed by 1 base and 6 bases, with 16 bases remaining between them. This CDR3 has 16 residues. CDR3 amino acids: CASSLELMWALNEQFF. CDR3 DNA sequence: TGTGCCAGCAGCTTAGAATTGATGTGGGCCCTCAATGAGCAGTTCTTC.

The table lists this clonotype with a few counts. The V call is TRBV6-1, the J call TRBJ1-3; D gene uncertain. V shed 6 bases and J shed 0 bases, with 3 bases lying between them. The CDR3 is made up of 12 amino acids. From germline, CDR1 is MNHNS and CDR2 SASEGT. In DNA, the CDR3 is TGTGCCAGCAGGGTCTCTGGAAACACCATATATTTT. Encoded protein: CASRVSGNTIYF.

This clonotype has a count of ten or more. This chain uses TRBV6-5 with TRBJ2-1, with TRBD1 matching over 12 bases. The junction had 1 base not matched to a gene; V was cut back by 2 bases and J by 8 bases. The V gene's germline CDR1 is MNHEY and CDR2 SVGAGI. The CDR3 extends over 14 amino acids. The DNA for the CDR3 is TGTGCCAGCAGTTACGGGACAGGGGGCGATGAGCAGTTCTTC. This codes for CASSYGTGGDEQFF.

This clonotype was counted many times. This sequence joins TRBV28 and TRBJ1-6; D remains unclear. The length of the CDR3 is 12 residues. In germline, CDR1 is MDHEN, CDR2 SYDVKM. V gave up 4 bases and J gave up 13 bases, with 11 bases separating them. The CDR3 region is CASSSGRYPLHF. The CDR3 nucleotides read TGTGCCAGCAGTTCAGGACGTTATCCCCTCCACTTT.

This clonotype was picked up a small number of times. CDR3 sequence reads: CASTQGGRNEKLFF. For the CDR3, the DNA is TGTGCCAGCACCCAAGGAGGAAGGAATGAAAAACTGTTTTTT. V usage is TRBV11-2 and J usage is TRBJ1-4, with D unclear. The CDR3 is made up of 14 amino acids. Trimming removed 7 bases from V and 5 bases from J, with 14 bases in between. Germline V lookup: CDR1 SGHAT, CDR2 FQNNGV.

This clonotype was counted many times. In nucleotides, the CDR3 is TGCGCCAGCAGCCAAGATCAGTTCAGAGAGATCAACAATGAGCAGTTCTTC. It encodes CASSQDQFREINNEQFF. The chain carries TRBV4-1 and TRBJ2-1, with unresolved D. The germline V gene has CDR1 MGHRA and CDR2 YSYEKL. V lost 0 bases, J lost 5 bases, and 17 bases lay in between. The CDR3 has 17 residues.

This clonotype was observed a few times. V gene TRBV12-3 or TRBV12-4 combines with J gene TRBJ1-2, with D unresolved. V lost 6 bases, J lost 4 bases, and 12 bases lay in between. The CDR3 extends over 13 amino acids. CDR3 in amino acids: CASRSQSPYGYTF. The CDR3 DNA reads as TGTGCCAGCAGATCACAGTCACCCTATGGCTACACCTTC.

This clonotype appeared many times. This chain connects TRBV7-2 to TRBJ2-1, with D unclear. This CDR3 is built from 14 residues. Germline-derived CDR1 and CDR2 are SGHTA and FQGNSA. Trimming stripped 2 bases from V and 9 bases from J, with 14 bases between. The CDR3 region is CASSLPPLNGEQFF. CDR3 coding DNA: TGTGCCAGCAGCTTACCTCCTCTCAATGGTGAGCAGTTCTTC.

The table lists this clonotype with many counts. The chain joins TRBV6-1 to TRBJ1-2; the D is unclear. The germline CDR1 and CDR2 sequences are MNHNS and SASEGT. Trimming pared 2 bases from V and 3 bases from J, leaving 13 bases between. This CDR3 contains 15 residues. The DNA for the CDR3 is TGTGCCAGCAGTGAAAGTCGTCACGGGGACTATGGCTACACCTTC. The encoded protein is CASSESRHGDYGYTF.

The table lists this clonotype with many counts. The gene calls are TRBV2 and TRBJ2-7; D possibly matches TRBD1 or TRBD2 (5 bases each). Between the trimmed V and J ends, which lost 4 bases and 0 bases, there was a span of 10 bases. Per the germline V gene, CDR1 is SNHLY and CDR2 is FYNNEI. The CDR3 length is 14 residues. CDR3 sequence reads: CASSGGVHSYEQYV. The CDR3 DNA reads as TGTGCCAGCAGTGGAGGGGTTCACTCCTACGAGCAGTACGTC.

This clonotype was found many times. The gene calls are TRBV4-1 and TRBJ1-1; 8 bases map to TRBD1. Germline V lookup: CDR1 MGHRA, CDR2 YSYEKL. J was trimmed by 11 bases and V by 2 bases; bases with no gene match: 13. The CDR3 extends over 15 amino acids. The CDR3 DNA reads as TGCGCCAGCAGCCAAAATACCGGGACAGGAAAAAAGGCTTTCTTT. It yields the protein CASSQNTGTGKKAFF.

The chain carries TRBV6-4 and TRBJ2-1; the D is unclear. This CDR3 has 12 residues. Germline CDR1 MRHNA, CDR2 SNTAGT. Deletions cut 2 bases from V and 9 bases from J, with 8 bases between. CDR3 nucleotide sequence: TGTGCCAGCAGTGACCAAGGTGGTGAGCAGTTCTTC. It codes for CASSDQGGEQFF.

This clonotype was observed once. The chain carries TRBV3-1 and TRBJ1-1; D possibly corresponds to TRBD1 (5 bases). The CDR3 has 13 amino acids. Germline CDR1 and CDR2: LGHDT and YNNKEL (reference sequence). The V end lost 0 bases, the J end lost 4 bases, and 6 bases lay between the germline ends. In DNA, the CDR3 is TGTGCCAGCAGCCAAGACAGGGCCACTGAAGCTTTCTTT. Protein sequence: CASSQDRATEAFF.

This CDR3 is CASIERDRGVDTIYF. The CDR3 DNA follows: TGTGCCAGCATCGAGCGGGACAGGGGGGTGGACACCATATATTTT. The gene calls are TRBV6-1 and TRBJ1-3; TRBD1 aligns across 11 bases. The CDR3 is 15 amino acids. V was pared by 7 bases and J by 8 bases, with 10 bases of the junction left unmatched. Germline CDR1 and CDR2: MNHNS and SASEGT.

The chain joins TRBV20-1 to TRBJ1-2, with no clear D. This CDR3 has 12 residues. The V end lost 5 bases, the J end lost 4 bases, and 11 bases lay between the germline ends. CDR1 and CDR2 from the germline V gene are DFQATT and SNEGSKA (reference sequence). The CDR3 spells CSAPTDSYGYTF. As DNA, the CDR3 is TGCAGTGCTCCCACAGATTCCTATGGCTACACCTTC.

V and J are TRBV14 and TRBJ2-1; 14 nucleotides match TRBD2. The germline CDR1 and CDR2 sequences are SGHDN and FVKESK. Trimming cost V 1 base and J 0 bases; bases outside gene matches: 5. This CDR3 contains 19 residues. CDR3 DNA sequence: TGTGCCAGCAGCCAAGGCGGGACTAGCGGGAGAGTCTCCTACAATGAGCAGTTCTTC. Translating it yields CASSQGGTSGRVSYNEQFF.

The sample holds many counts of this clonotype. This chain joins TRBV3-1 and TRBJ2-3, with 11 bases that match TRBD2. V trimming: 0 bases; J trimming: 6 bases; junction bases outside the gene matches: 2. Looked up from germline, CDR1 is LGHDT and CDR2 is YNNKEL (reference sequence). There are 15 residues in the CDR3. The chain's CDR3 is CASSQETSGGDTQYF. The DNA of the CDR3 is TGTGCCAGCAGCCAAGAAACTAGCGGGGGTGATACGCAGTATTTT.

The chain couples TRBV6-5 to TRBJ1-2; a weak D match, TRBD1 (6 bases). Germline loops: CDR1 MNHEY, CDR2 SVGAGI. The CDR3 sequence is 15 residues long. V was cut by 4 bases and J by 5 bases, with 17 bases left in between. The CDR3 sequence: CASSSNTGTGYGYTF. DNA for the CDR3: TGTGCCAGCAGTTCAAATACAGGGACCGGTTATGGCTACACCTTC.